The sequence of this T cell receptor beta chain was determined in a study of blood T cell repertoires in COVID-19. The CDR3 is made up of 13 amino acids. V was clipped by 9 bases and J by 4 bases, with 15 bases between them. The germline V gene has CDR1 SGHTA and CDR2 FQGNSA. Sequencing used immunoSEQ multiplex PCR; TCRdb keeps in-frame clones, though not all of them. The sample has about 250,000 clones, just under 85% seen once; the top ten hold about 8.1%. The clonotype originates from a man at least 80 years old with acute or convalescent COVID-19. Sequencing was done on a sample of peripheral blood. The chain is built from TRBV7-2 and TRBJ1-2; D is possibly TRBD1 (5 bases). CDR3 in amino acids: CASTGPGIYGYTF. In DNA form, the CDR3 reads TGTGCCAGTACCGGGCCAGGGATCTATGGCTACACCTTC.